Listed here are 5 T cell receptor beta chains from one sample, sequenced in a study of blood T cell repertoires in COVID-19. TCRdb's copy holds only in-frame clones and misses some; the assay was immunoSEQ multiplex PCR. Among about 130,000 clones, more than 85% were seen once, and the ten largest hold approximately 4.5%. What was sequenced was peripheral blood. The receptors stem from a man between 60 and 75 years old with COVID-19, enrolled during active disease.

A single count supports this clone. The chain recombines TRBV19 with TRBJ2-1, with TRBD2 matching 8 bases. This CDR3 is built from 16 residues. The germline CDR1 and CDR2 sequences are LNHDA and SQIVND (reference sequence). Trimming cost V 4 bases and J 1 base; bases outside gene matches: 6. The chain's CDR3 is CASSTPSGGSYNEQFF. The CDR3 DNA sequence: TGTGCCAGTAGTACCCCGAGCGGGGGATCCTACAATGAGCAGTTCTTC.

Only one count was recorded for this clone. The chain links TRBV6-5 to TRBJ2-1, with a possible D match to TRBD2 (6 bases). V shed 3 bases and J shed 12 bases, with 15 bases lying between them. The CDR3 covers 13 residues. CDR1 is MNHEY and CDR2 is SVGAGI in the germline V gene. This chain's CDR3 is CASSYMAGKGQFF. CDR3 nucleotide sequence: TGTGCCAGCAGTTATATGGCGGGAAAGGGGCAGTTCTTC.

CDR3 residues: CSARLGGGYTF. The CDR3 coding sequence is TGCAGTGCTAGGCTGGGAGGGGGCTACACCTTC. The chain links TRBV20-1 to TRBJ1-2; D call uncertain. The CDR3 has 11 residues. Germline V gene sequence: CDR1 DFQATT, CDR2 SNEGSKA (reference sequence). Trimming left V 3 bases short and J 8 bases short, with 10 bases between.

The V gene is TRBV9, the J gene TRBJ1-1; tentative D call: TRBD1 (5 bases). CDR3 length equals 15 residues. The germline gives CDR1 SGDLS, CDR2 YYNGEE. Trimming cost V 0 bases and J 5 bases, with 14 bases left between them. CDR3 sequence (DNA): TGTGCCAGCAGCGTAGGGGGCGGCTTAGAAACTGAAGCTTTCTTT. Protein sequence: CASSVGGGLETEAFF. The variable domain in full, with the rest retrieved from reference TRBV9 and TRBJ1-1, is DSGVTQTPKHLITATGQRVTLRCSPRSGDLSVYWYQQSLDQGLQFLIQYYNGEERAKGNILERFSAQQFPDLHSELNLSSLELGDSALYFCASSVGGGLETEAFFGQGTRLTVV.

This clone was seen only once. The rearrangement links TRBV14 to TRBJ1-2; TRBD1 might be the D (5 bases). CDR1 and CDR2 (germline): SGHDN, FVKESK. The CDR3 runs to 15 residues. The V gene lost 5 bases and the J gene lost 7 bases, with 20 bases spanning the gap. The CDR3 DNA follows: TGTGCCAGCAGCGAAAAACCGCAGGGTGGGGTTGGCTACACCTTC. This sequence encodes CASSEKPQGGVGYTF.